The next 20 T cell receptor beta chains were all read from a single sample in a study of T cell responses to AZD1222 COVID-19 vaccine. This table comes from immunoSEQ multiplex PCR, and its TCRdb copy is limited to in-frame clones, with some not included. The sample yields about 100,000 clones, approximately 89% seen once. The starting material was peripheral blood, obtained on day 0 of MenACWY control vaccination. These receptors originate from an adult in good health.

The rearrangement links TRBV5-4 to TRBJ2-5, with D possibly TRBD1 on 6 matching bases. The germline V gene encodes CDR1 SGHNT and CDR2 YYREEE (reference sequence). V was shortened by 1 base and J by 5 bases, with 12 bases between the two germline ends. This CDR3 has 14 residues. In DNA form, the CDR3 reads TGTGCCAGCAGCTTGAGCCCAGGGGTTGAGACCCAGTACTTC. This gives the protein CASSLSPGVETQYF.

V and J are TRBV19 and TRBJ1-2; a weak D match, TRBD1 (5 bases). The germline V gene encodes CDR1 LNHDA and CDR2 SQIVND (reference sequence). V lost 4 bases and J lost 7, with 10 bases in between. The CDR3 sequence is 12 residues long. The CDR3 spells CASSTRESGYTF. The CDR3 nucleotides read TGTGCCAGTAGTACCAGGGAGTCTGGCTACACCTTC.

V gene TRBV5-1 combines with J gene TRBJ2-7, with D hard to call. With 0 bases removed from V and 0 bases from J, the gap between germline ends came to 10 bases. Per the germline V gene, CDR1 is SGHRS and CDR2 is YFSETQ. The CDR3 runs to 15 residues. The CDR3 bases are TGCGCCAGCAGCTTGGATAGGGATAGCTCCTACGAGCAGTACTTC. It is translated as CASSLDRDSSYEQYF.

The V gene is TRBV9, the J gene TRBJ2-2; weak D call: TRBD2 (6 bases). Germline lookup yields CDR1 SGDLS and CDR2 YYNGEE. Deletions cut 4 bases from V and 0 bases from J, with 13 bases between. The CDR3 has 16 amino acids. CDR3 DNA sequence: TGTGCCAGCAGCCTAGGAGGGCGGTCGAACACCGGGGAGCTGTTTTTT. Protein product: CASSLGGRSNTGELFF.

This clone was counted a few times. The chain joins TRBV12-3 or TRBV12-4 to TRBJ1-1; D is unclear. The CDR3 is 11 amino acids. The V gene lost 6 bases and the J gene lost 5 bases, with 7 bases spanning the gap. The CDR3 DNA reads as TGTGCCAGCAGGAGAGAAACTGAAGCTTTCTTT. Translating gives CASRRETEAFF.

The rearrangement uses TRBV4-1 and TRBJ2-7; 9 bases align to TRBD1. This CDR3 region has 15 residues. V trimming: 1 base; J trimming: 4 bases; junction bases outside the gene matches: 5. Per the germline V gene, CDR1 is MGHRA and CDR2 is YSYEKL. Written as DNA, the CDR3 is TGCGCCAGCAGCCAAGGTACAGGGGGCGAGTACGAGCAGTACTTC. This sequence encodes CASSQGTGGEYEQYF.

The V call is TRBV24-1, the J call TRBJ2-1; 12 positions agree with TRBD1. CDR3 length equals 16 residues. Germline assignment: CDR1 KGHDR and CDR2 SFDVKD. The trim removed 3 bases at V and 7 bases at J, leaving 6 bases unmatched. CDR3 residues: CATSDRDRGRRNEQFF. CDR3 coding DNA: TGTGCCACCAGTGATCGGGACAGGGGGCGCAGGAATGAGCAGTTCTTC.

This sequence joins TRBV5-4 and TRBJ2-3; 9 bases line up with TRBD2. Germline CDR1 and CDR2: SGHNT and YYREEE (reference sequence). The ends lost 4 bases at V and 0 bases at J; junction bases unmatched: 18. The CDR3 totals 20 residues. The CDR3: CASSLAVGGGRAESTDTQYF. The CDR3 DNA reads TGTGCCAGCAGCCTTGCCGTCGGAGGCGGGAGGGCCGAGAGCACAGATACGCAGTATTTT.

The chain links TRBV19 to TRBJ1-2, with D uncertain. The germline V gene encodes CDR1 LNHDA and CDR2 SQIVND (reference sequence). V lost 4 bases, J lost 3 bases, and 12 bases lay in between. The CDR3 loop spans 14 amino acids. This CDR3 reads CASSKPAGHYGYTF. The CDR3 nucleotides read TGTGCCAGTAGTAAACCGGCCGGCCACTATGGCTACACCTTC.

This clone was detected once. The rearrangement links TRBV2 to TRBJ2-1, with D possibly being TRBD1 (6 bases). This CDR3 contains 13 residues. With 10 bases removed from V and 0 bases from J, the gap between germline ends came to 10 bases. Germline assignment: CDR1 SNHLY and CDR2 FYNNEI. CDR3 in amino acids: CANNRDSYNEQFF. CDR3 nucleotide sequence: TGTGCCAACAACAGGGACTCCTACAATGAGCAGTTCTTC.

The chain couples TRBV28 to TRBJ1-2; a possible D gene is TRBD1 (5 bases). CDR3 length: 15 amino acids. Germline CDR1 is MDHEN and CDR2 is SYDVKM. The germline V and J ends were trimmed by 6 bases and 0 bases, with 14 bases remaining between them. The CDR3 nucleotides are TGTGCCAGCAGAGCCCCAGGGCCCGCTAACTATGGCTACACCTTC. Translating gives CASRAPGPANYGYTF.

Written as DNA, the CDR3 is TGTGCCAGTAGTATAGTTGTTGGCACTGAAGCTTTCTTT. Its protein is CASSIVVGTEAFF. The chain couples TRBV19 to TRBJ1-1; unclear D gene. Between the trimmed V and J ends, which lost 1 base and 4 bases, there was a span of 7 bases. The germline V gene encodes CDR1 LNHDA and CDR2 SQIVND (reference sequence). The CDR3 consists of 13 residues.

The chain employs TRBV2 and TRBJ2-7; tentative D call: TRBD2 (5 bases). Trimming stripped 6 bases from V and 6 bases from J, with 15 bases between. This CDR3 comprises 13 residues. Germline V gene lookup returns CDR1 SNHLY and CDR2 FYNNEI. The CDR3 bases are TGTGCCAGCAGCTTACTAGGAATCGGCGAGCAGTACTTC. Protein: CASSLLGIGEQYF.

V and J are TRBV3-1 (or the pseudogene TRBV3-2) and TRBJ2-2, with D possibly matching TRBD1 (6 bases). V was cut by 4 bases and J by 5 bases, with 20 bases left in between. The CDR3 has 17 residues. Germline V gene lookup returns CDR1 LGHDT and CDR2 YNNKEL (reference sequence). CDR3 region: CASSPGVGLGETGELFF. The DNA of the CDR3 is TGTGCCAGCAGCCCAGGGGTGGGCCTGGGCGAAACCGGGGAGCTGTTTTTT.

CDR3 DNA: TGTGCCAGCAGCTTAGAAGAGGCAGGGTCTGGCTACACCTTC. Protein sequence: CASSLEEAGSGYTF. This sequence joins TRBV7-9 and TRBJ1-2; D might be TRBD1 (5 bases). Germline assignment: CDR1 SEHNR and CDR2 FQNEAQ (reference sequence). The CDR3 is 14 amino acids. V was shortened by 1 base and J by 7 bases, with 13 bases between the two germline ends. The whole variable domain, remainder taken from reference TRBV7-9 and TRBJ1-2, is DTGVSQNPRHKITKRGQNVTFRCDPISEHNRLYWYRQTLGQGPEFLTYFQNEAQLEKSRLLSDRFSAERPKGSFSTLEIQRTEQGDSAMYLCASSLEEAGSGYTFGSGTRLTVV.

The chain recombines TRBV19 with TRBJ2-1, with D hard to call. V shed 0 bases and J shed 2 bases, with 2 bases lying between them. The CDR3 is 13 residues long. CDR1 is LNHDA, CDR2 SQIVND, per germline (reference sequence). The CDR3 nucleotides read TGTGCCAGTAGTATAGAAGCCTACAATGAGCAGTTCTTC. It is translated as CASSIEAYNEQFF.

The chain has TRBV18 and TRBJ2-7; D is unclear. Per germline, CDR1 KGHSH and CDR2 LQKENI. The CDR3 sequence is 13 residues long. The V gene lost 0 bases and the J gene lost 1 base, with 4 bases spanning the gap. The CDR3 coding sequence is TGTGCCAGCTCACCACCCGCTTCCTACGAGCAGTACTTC. This translates into CASSPPASYEQYF.

CDR3 region: CASSNQGGQPQHF. The CDR3 DNA reads as TGTGCCAGTAGTAACCAGGGAGGGCAGCCCCAGCATTTT. The gene calls are TRBV19 and TRBJ1-5; a possible D gene is TRBD1 (5 bases). Germline lookup yields CDR1 LNHDA and CDR2 SQIVND (reference sequence). The CDR3 contains 13 residues. V shed 4 bases and J shed 7 bases, with 11 bases lying between them.

This rearrangement joins TRBV5-4 to TRBJ2-7, with TRBD1 as a possible D gene (6 bases). The CDR3 is 18 amino acids. The germline CDR1 and CDR2 sequences are SGHNT and YYREEE (reference sequence). V was pared by 4 bases and J by 2 bases, with 25 bases between. The CDR3 region has the DNA TGTGCCAGCAGCCCTGGTCTCCCAAACAGGGATATAACCTACGAGCAGTACTTC. This gives the protein CASSPGLPNRDITYEQYF.

V is TRBV5-1 and J is TRBJ2-5; D unclear. Germline values: CDR1 SGHRS, CDR2 YFSETQ. The ends were cut back, 0 bases at V and 2 bases at J, with 14 bases in the middle. The CDR3 contains 16 residues. The DNA for the CDR3 is TGCGCCAGCAGCTTGGCCCCAGCTGATCTTCAAGAGACCCAGTACTTC. Its translation is CASSLAPADLQETQYF. Looking up the rest from reference TRBV5-1 and TRBJ2-5 gives the full variable domain: KAGVTQTPRYLIKTRGQQVTLSCSPISGHRSVSWYQQTPGQGLQFLFEYFSETQRNKGNFPGRFSGRQFSNSRSEMNVSTLELGDSALYLCASSLAPADLQETQYFGPGTRLLVL.